A selection of T cell receptor beta chains follows, all from one sample in a study of radiotherapy plus CTLA-4 blockade in lung cancer. Assay: immunoSEQ multiplex PCR; the TCRdb copy retains only in-frame clones and omits some. Counted here are 85,000 to 100,000 clones, 85% to 90% occurring once; the ten biggest clones make up around 17%. Source: peripheral blood, taken from a patient treated with radiotherapy plus ipilimumab. The receptors were gathered from a human donor with non-small cell lung cancer that progressed on radiotherapy plus ipilimumab. Both conserved end residues are part of each CDR3. The D gene is left open where the match is weak.

v_call,d_call,j_call,cdr3_aa
TRBV7-6,-,TRBJ1-2,CASSSGPYGYTF
TRBV27,-,TRBJ1-2,CASSLRFNYGYTF
TRBV5-6,-,TRBJ2-5,CASSSGQWETQYF
TRBV11-3,TRBD1,TRBJ2-7,CASSLKQGISYEQYF
TRBV4-1,-,TRBJ2-7,CASSPSGTSYEQYF
TRBV19,-,TRBJ2-6,CASSIVGANVLTF
TRBV7-2,-,TRBJ2-7,CASSFIAPEVSYEQYF
TRBV11-2,-,TRBJ2-4,CASRAVGPPSKNIQYF
TRBV7-8,-,TRBJ1-4,CASSPLREETTNEKLFF
TRBV10-3,-,TRBJ1-2,CAISEGGGYTF
TRBV29-1,-,TRBJ2-6,CSVVNSGANVLTF
TRBV5-1,-,TRBJ1-4,CASSFRDTAEKLFF
TRBV7-2,TRBD2,TRBJ2-5,CASSLEGGGAETQYF
TRBV19,TRBD2,TRBJ2-1,CASRGGGTNNEQFF
TRBV2,TRBD1,TRBJ2-3,CASSVSGTAPFLRTDTQYF
TRBV10-3,-,TRBJ1-5,CAISENMGNQPQHF
TRBV18,-,TRBJ2-7,CASSQTGYEQYF
TRBV5-5,TRBD1,TRBJ1-6,CASSLGTGNSPLHF
TRBV29-1,-,TRBJ2-2,CSVGKTLGTGELFF
TRBV7-3,-,TRBJ1-1,CASSPTANTEAFF
TRBV5-1,TRBD1,TRBJ2-1,CASSLWDRDNEQFF
TRBV18,-,TRBJ1-6,CASSPEGSPLHF
TRBV5-4,-,TRBJ1-1,CASSLGGGQGTEAFF
TRBV30,TRBD1,TRBJ1-6,CAWRGQGNSPLHF
TRBV5-1,-,TRBJ1-1,CASSLVGTSNTEAFF
TRBV4-3,TRBD2,TRBJ2-1,CASSQVGGAYNEQFF
TRBV5-4,TRBD2,TRBJ2-1,CASSLSSGRPSSYNEQFF